This T cell receptor (beta chain) was sequenced in a study of T-cell reconstitution after alpha-beta-depleted transplantation in children. This clonotype was seen at least ten times. A library of TCRbeta sequences, prepared with unique molecular identifiers, was generated. Via MiXCR, TCRdb re-called the PCR reads, giving one row per CDR3 protein. The profile shows roughly 66,000 distinct CDR3 sequences, 4% to 5% of them singletons. The CDR3 totals 14 residues. Germline CDR1 and CDR2: MNHEY and SVGAGI. V lost 6 bases and J 2 bases, leaving 13 bases between the germline ends. The receptor comes from a boy in the first two years of life who had a stem cell transplant for acute myeloid leukemia, so the T cells may come from the graft donor. J is TRBJ1-1 and V is TRBV6-5; TRBD1 might be the D (5 bases). The input for sequencing was PBMCs, mostly from graft donor cells, taken 180 days after TCRalphabeta/CD19-depleted stem cell transplant. DNA for the CDR3: TGTGCCAGCAGAGCCGGGACCGTCAACACTGAAGCTTTCTTT. It codes for CASRAGTVNTEAFF.